The sequence of this T cell receptor (beta chain) was determined in a study of long-term antiretroviral therapy in people with HIV (dated by TCRdb to between 2021 and 2024). For the wider study: The earliest samples were collected about a decade before the 2015 WHO recommendation for immediate ART, when ART was typically delayed until CD4 counts fell. This retrospective serial study examined whether starting ART and sustained HIV suppression were associated with changes in the composition and diversity of the TRB repertoire in peripheral blood. A total of fewer than 200 cryopreserved PBMC samples were contributed to the cohort by 30 adults with confirmed HIV infection, with samples collected serially over a mean of roughly six years (range 1-12). No cross-contamination during QIAcube processing was shown when test extractions of a monoclonal T-cell line were performed alongside 30 to 40 polyclonal samples. Eleven of the 30 participants with HIV were female. What the work shows at the level of the full study, not this receptor alone: Owing to limited PBMC availability, only the TCR beta chain was sequenced, without alpha chain pairing. Because cell numbers in pre-ART samples were limited, unsorted PBMC were profiled instead of sorted CD4+ and CD8+ T cells. Expanded TRB clones identified before ART initiation dominated the repertoire across all time points, though the dominance fluctuated and decreased in many PLHIV after ART. Inferences about post-ART repertoire changes are limited because no data were available on ART adherence, viral resistance or therapy changes. A significant increase in TRB diversity was found to be associated with ART initiation, although TRB diversity was observed to remain significantly below that of transplant donor controls even after long-term ART. Compared with controls, HIV repertoires had narrower CDR3 length ranges, and the network structure pointed to an antigen-experienced repertoire that shifted only slightly toward naive after ART. Samples dated from the mid-2000s to the late 2010s, and the ART regimens used may be less effective than current ones.

The CDR3 spans 18 residues, from the cysteine through the phenylalanine. Solely the CDR3 DNA is kept, with 54 bases framed from the first base. The germline V gene (reference sequence) supplies CDR1 MNHEY and CDR2 SMNVEV. V is cut by 6 bases and J by 0 bases, and the space between the germline ends is 20 bases. Sequencing of the TRB variable region was done with the immunoSEQ hsTCRB v3.0 assay at survey level resolution. The target sequencing depth for TRB was about 40,000-55,000 T-cell genomes per sample. Pooled TRB libraries were sequenced on an Illumina MiSeq with a v3 150-cycle kit. For the original study's pipeline: Analysis of repertoires was carried out in R inside a reproducible Nextflow workflow spanning QC, data transformation and analysis. LymphoSeq2, an R package for exploring AIRR-Seq data, was used to implement custom analyses. A handful of samples that produced fewer than 5000 total TRB sequences were removed, so some 190 HIV repertoires were analyzed. Among the roughly 200 retained HIV repertoires, fewer than 65 were collected before ART initiation and 120 to 140 after ART initiation. Repertoires were downsampled to 5000 TRB nucleotide sequences, and summary statistics were averaged over 100 downsampling iterations. The analysis kept only TRB sequences whose CDR3 regions were at least seven amino acids long. A Shannon entropy-derived clonality score and the Gini coefficient were used to measure diversity. In repertoire networks, the top 5000 CDR3 amino acid sequences were linked whenever an edit distance of one separated two sequences. GLIPH2 predicted antigen specificity groups and MHC restriction for TRB CDR3 amino acid sequences. To flag known associations with CMV, EBV, HIV or tissue antigens, CDR3 amino acid sequences were compared against VDJdb and McPAS-TCR. Pre-ART, post-ART and control groups were compared with Wilcoxon signed-rank tests and Holm-Bonferroni correction. TCRdb took this table from immuneACCESS and kept in-frame rearrangements with V and J called. Such tables lack part of the clones; where checked against another copy, unresolved V genes explain under half of the gap, and the rest is unexplained. V and J calls plus clone size are reproduced from that table; the DNA served to infer D and trimming. Present in this sample are 15,000 to 20,000 clones, roughly nine tenths of which were seen just once. The leading ten clones occupy 8.5% to 10% of the sample.

To be included, a participant needed at least one PBMC sample from before ART initiation plus at least two post-ART samples. Treatment was received in the United States of America by all participants with HIV. Before DNA extraction, cryopreserved samples of about 0.95-10 million PBMC were thawed and washed. At the time of the earliest PBMC sample, participants with HIV were aged between about 23 and 54 years. PBMC samples from each participant spanned 1-4 timepoints before ART initiation and 2-8 timepoints after ART initiation, with a median of 7 samples. Serial HIV viral load, CD4+ T-cell count, ART history and demographic data were obtained for every participant. A Qiagen kit on a QIAcube was used to extract genomic DNA from unsorted PBMC, with samples processed in batches of 12. Details on this clone: No antigen is known for it. Base qualities are not at hand, and no much larger clone is one base apart.

The material was unsorted PBMCs, obtained 3 years after starting antiretroviral therapy. The rearranged segments are TRBV27 and TRBJ1-4; tentative D gene TRBD1, with 6 bases matching. This TCR was sampled from a man aged 45 to 65 with HIV. The DNA sequence follows: TGTGCCAGCAGCGTTACCGGGACACCCTTTGCAACTAATGAAAAACTGTTTTTT. Its amino acids are CASSVTGTPFATNEKLFF.